A single sample gave rise to the 2 T cell receptor beta chains below, sequenced in a study of blood T cell repertoires in COVID-19. Some clones are missing from TCRdb's copy, which holds only in-frame ones; the method was immunoSEQ multiplex PCR. The sample contains hundreds of thousands of clones, around 89% of which appear only once. The sequencing input was peripheral blood. These receptors all come from a woman younger than 30 with acute or convalescent COVID-19.

V usage is TRBV5-6 and J usage is TRBJ1-2; a weak D match, TRBD1 (5 bases). Germline CDR1 reads SGHDT; CDR2 reads YYEEEE. V dropped 4 bases and J dropped 7 bases, with 20 bases sitting between them. There are 15 residues in the CDR3. Written as DNA, the CDR3 is TGTGCCAGCAGCACCGTAACACAGGACTATGCTGGCTACACCTTC. Its protein product is CASSTVTQDYAGYTF.

The CDR3 is CASNRDSYEQYF. CDR3 nucleotides: TGTGCCAGCAACAGGGACTCCTACGAGCAGTACTTC. The V gene is TRBV2, the J gene TRBJ2-7; TRBD1 is a possible D gene (6 bases). Trimming pared 7 bases from V and 0 bases from J, leaving 7 bases between. Germline V gene sequence: CDR1 SNHLY, CDR2 FYNNEI. The CDR3 runs to 12 residues.